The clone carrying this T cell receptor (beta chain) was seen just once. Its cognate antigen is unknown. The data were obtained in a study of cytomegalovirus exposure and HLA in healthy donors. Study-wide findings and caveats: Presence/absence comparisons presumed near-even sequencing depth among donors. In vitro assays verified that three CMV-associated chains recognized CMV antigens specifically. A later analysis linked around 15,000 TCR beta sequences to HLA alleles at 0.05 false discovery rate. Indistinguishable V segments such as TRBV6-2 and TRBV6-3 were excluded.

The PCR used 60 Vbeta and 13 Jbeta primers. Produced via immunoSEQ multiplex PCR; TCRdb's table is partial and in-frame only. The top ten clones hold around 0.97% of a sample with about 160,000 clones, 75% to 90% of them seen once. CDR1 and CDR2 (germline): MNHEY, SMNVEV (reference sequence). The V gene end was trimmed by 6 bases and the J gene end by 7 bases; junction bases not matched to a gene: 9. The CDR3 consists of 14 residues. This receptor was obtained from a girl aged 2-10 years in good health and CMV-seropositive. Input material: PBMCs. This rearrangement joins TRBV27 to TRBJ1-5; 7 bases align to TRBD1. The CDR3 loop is CASRPTGARQPQHF. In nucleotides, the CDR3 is TGTGCCAGCAGACCCACAGGGGCCAGGCAGCCCCAGCATTTT.